This note documents a single T cell receptor (beta chain) sequence. Its antigen remains unidentified. This record belongs to a study of Ad26.COV2.S vaccination and SARS-CoV-2 variants. The study, taken as a whole, reports: The analyses of TCR breadth and depth may have understated the size of total T cell responses. Measurement of non-spike TCR breadth gave similar results in vaccine and placebo recipients.

Unmatched junction bases numbered 12, after V lost 6 bases and J lost 1 base. This CDR3 contains 18 residues. Germline loops: CDR1 MNHEY, CDR2 SVGEGT. Repertoires were generated with immunoSEQ multiplex PCR, while TCRdb's copy carries only in-frame clones and drops some. Here the sample spans 350,000 to 450,000 clones, 80% to 90% being singletons. Treatment indicated: roughly 18 received Ad26.COV2.S at low or high dose, single or two shots; about 5 received placebo; per-sample allocation not given. The samples were gathered on day 63 after the first injection of vaccine or placebo. Donation came from an adult in Boston who was aged 18-55 years.

The input for sequencing was peripheral blood, taken in a trial of Ad26.COV2.S vaccine versus placebo. The chain uses TRBV6-2 or TRBV6-3 and TRBJ2-1; 10 nucleotides line up with TRBD2. This TCR was sampled from a person aged 18-65 years who received the Ad26.COV2.S COVID-19 vaccine or a placebo. This CDR3 is CASSNVAGGRRSYNEQFF. In DNA, the CDR3 is TGTGCCAGCAGCAACGTAGCGGGGGGCCGACGTTCCTACAATGAGCAGTTCTTC.